This TCR beta chain was identified during a study of blood T cells in healthy people across ages (dated by TCRdb to 2014 to 2015). About the investigation overall: In model experiments, template switching captured about one uniquely barcoded TCR beta cDNA molecule for every two T cells. To track age-related changes in TCR beta repertoire diversity, the study relied on deep sequencing normalized with unique cDNA molecular identifiers. The donors were split into four age groups: young (average around 15 years), middle-aged (about 40), aged (approximately 59) and long-lived (approximately 89). Two additional independent replicas of 1 million unique cDNA reads from the same blood draw were analyzed for two donors (one aged 18 to 30 and one aged 80 or older).

A word on this clonotype: The target of this receptor is not known. A much larger clone sits a single nucleotide away, making a read error possible.

Including the terminal cysteine and phenylalanine, the CDR3 comprises 16 residues. Of all the DNA, just the CDR3 is kept, 48 bases in frame from base 1. At the junction V is shortened by 7 bases and J by 2 bases, with 19 bases in between. For CDR1 and CDR2, the germline V gene lists SGHRS and YFSETQ. The approximately 40 donors, aged about 6 to 95 years, were systemically healthy Caucasian individuals from Russia. Around 10 milliliters of peripheral blood were drawn from each donor into EDTA-treated Vacutainer tubes. Ficoll-Paque density-gradient centrifugation was used to isolate PBMCs, with at least 6.5 million per sample. Trizol reagent was used to extract total RNA from PBMCs, with at least 5 micrograms per sample. Naive CD45RAhigh/CD27high T cell percentages were measured by flow cytometry on a PBMC aliquot from every donor. General findings and caveats noted by the study authors: Because donor CMV infection status was unknown, age-related changes in expanded clonotypes were potentially confounded. Estimates of total diversity based on one million sequenced T cells were considered lower bounds and underestimates. As age increased, observed TCR beta diversity per million T cells dropped in a roughly linear way, and a significant reduction was already evident by age approximately 40. Observed TCR beta diversity correlated strongly with the percentage of naive T cells measured by flow cytometry. Bulk unsorted PBMC profiling prevented conclusive comparison of naive and antigen-experienced compartments. The long-lived group showed more naive CD4+ T cells, fewer expanded clones and increased TCR diversity than the aged group, suggesting age selection.

Libraries were built with 5' RACE. Instrument on record: Illumina HiSeq 2500. A second PCR of roughly 7 to 11 cycles was performed with a sample-barcoded 5' primer and a J-beta primer mix. A unique molecular identifier was introduced onto each TCR beta cDNA molecule by a template-switch 5' adaptor carrying 12 random nucleotides. Each sample yielded at least 3 million CDR3-containing paired-end reads. First-strand cDNA synthesis was performed from all RNA using the Mint cDNA synthesis kit, with priming by a TRBC-specific oligonucleotide. After uracil-DNA glycosylase treatment, a first 18-cycle PCR used universal primers M1SS and BC2_uni_R on all cDNA. Turning to the authors' computational methods: For normalization, 1 million high-quality reads, each with a distinct molecular identifier, were randomly selected from each sample. Instead of being binned into consensus sequences, reads with shared molecular identifiers were discarded. MiTCR, run with a Q25 quality threshold and the strictest error-elimination algorithm, handled CDR3 identification, clonotype clustering and error correction. A nonparametric unseen species model with Euler transformation was used to estimate lower-bound total TCR beta diversity. TCRdb cleaned the public reads at Q25 with fastp, built clones with MiXCR and kept in-frame beta chains. Rows are unified per CDR3 protein, each entry keeping the most common DNA and genes. It is TCRdb's table, rather than the study itself, that gives the V and J calls and clone size. A total of roughly 500,000 distinct CDR3 sequences appear in this sample, 24% of them only once. The top ten clones comprise around 10% of the sample.

These records were also assigned to another study, of T cells of mothers and their children. The second source states: The donors were nine systemically healthy Caucasian individuals, made up of three mothers and their six children. cDNA synthesis used all of the extracted RNA, with roughly 1.5 ug of RNA in each 15 ul reaction. In the second PCR, the M1S primer introduced both the sample barcodes and 2-4 random nucleotides. Over 9.5 million TCR beta CDR3 reads were obtained for each mother, and approximately 3.2 million reads were obtained for each child. Thymic selection similarly shapes TCR recombination output in related and unrelated pairs, with minor effect from inherited differences. Normalized repertoire overlap was always found to be slightly, but never significantly, higher in related mother-child pairs than in unrelated mother-child pairs. No persistent microchimeric T cell clones were found, with a detection sensitivity of approximately 94 clones per million clonotypes. To look for features that set related mother-child pairs apart from unrelated individuals, the researchers ran deep NGS to compare the TCR beta repertoires of mothers and children. On average, the children were approximately 11 +/- 4 years old, while the mothers were roughly 36 +/- 4 years old. After adapters were ligated using NEBNext reagents, the libraries underwent 100+100 nt paired-end sequencing on an Illumina HiSeq 2000. Mother and child libraries were prepared a month apart and sequenced in separate runs to prevent cross-contamination. Between roughly 500,000 and 2,300,000 distinct TCR beta clonotypes were identified per donor. Naive TCR beta clonotypes were estimated from low-frequency clonotypes matched to each donor's FACS-determined naive share, without sorting.

This TCR derives from a boy aged 5-17 years in good health. Source material: blood. The chain links TRBV5-1 with TRBJ2-4, with the D gene call left open. The nucleotide sequence reads TGCGCCAGCCAAATAGGCGCACCAGGATCCAAAAACATTCAGTACTTC. Translated, it reads CASQIGAPGSKNIQYF.